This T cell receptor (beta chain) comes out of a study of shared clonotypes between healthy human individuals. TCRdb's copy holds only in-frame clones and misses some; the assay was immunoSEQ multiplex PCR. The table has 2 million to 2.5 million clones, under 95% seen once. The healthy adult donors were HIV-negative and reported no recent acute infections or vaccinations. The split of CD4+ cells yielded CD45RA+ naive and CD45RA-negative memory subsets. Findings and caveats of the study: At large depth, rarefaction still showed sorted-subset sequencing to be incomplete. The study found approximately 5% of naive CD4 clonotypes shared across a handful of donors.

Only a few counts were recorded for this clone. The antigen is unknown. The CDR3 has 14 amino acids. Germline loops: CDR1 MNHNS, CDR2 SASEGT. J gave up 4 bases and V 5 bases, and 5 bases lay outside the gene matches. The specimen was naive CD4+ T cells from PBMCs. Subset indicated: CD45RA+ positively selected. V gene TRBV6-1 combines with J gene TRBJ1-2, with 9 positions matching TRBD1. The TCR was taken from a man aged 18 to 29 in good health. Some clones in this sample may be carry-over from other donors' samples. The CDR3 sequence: CASSLQDRGYGYTF. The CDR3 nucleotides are TGTGCCAGCAGTCTCCAGGACAGGGGCTATGGCTACACCTTC.